The TCR beta chain under discussion was sequenced for a study of T-cell memory formation after mild COVID-19. Germline V gene data show CDR1 as SGHVS and CDR2 as FQNEAQ. This CDR3 contains 16 residues. Trimming took 0 bases from V and 3 from J, leaving 11 bases between them. One entry per CDR3 protein, called by TCRdb with MiXCR from the 5' RACE reads. The table lists about 110,000 distinct CDR3 sequences, over 15% of them singletons. This rearrangement joins TRBV7-8 to TRBJ1-4; D not resolved. The receptor's source is a man aged 18 to 30 who had mild COVID-19 (a few samples of this study predate the infection). Cell type and time point are not known. Sequenced: PBMCs or a T cell subset sorted from them (not recorded which). CDR3 nucleotide sequence: TGTGCCAGCAGCTTAGCGCAGGCCATAGCTAATGAAAAACTGTTTTTT. It yields the protein CASSLAQAIANEKLFF. The whole variable domain, filled in from reference TRBV7-8 and TRBJ1-4, reads GAGVSQSPRYKVAKRGQDVALRCDPISGHVSLFWYQQALGQGPEFLTYFQNEAQLDKSGLPSDRFFAERPEGSVSTLKIQRTQQEDSAVYLCASSLAQAIANEKLFFGSGTQLSVL.